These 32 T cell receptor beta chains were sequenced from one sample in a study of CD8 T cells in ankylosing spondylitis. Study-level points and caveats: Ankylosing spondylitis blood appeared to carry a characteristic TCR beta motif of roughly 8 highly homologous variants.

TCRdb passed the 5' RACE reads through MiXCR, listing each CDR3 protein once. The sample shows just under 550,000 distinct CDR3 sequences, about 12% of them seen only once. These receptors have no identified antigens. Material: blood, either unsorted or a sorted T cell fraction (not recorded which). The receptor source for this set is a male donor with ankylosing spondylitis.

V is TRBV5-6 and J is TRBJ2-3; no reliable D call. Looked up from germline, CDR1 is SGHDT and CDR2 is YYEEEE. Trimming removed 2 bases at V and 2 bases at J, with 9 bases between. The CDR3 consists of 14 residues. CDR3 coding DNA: TGTGCCAGCAGCTTAAGCATATACACAGATACGCAGTATTTT. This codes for CASSLSIYTDTQYF.

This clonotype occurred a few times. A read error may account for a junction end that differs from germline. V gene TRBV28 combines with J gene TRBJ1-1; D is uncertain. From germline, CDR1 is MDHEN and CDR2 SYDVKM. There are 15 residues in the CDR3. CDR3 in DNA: TGTGCCAGCAGCCCCCCGGAAGGGAGGTACACTGAAGCTTCCTTT. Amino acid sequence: CASSPPEGRYTEASF.

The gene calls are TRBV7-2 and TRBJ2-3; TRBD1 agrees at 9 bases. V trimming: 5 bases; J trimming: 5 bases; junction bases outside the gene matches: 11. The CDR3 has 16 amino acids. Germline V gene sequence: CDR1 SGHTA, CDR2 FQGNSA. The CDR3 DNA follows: TGTGCCAGCAGCCTTTCAGCGGGACAGGGCAAAGATACGCAGTATTTT. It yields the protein CASSLSAGQGKDTQYF.

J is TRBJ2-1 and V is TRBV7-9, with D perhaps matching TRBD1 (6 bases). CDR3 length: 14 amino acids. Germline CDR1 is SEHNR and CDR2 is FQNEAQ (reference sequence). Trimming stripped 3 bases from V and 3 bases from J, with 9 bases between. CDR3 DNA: TGTGCCAGCAGCTTCGTACAGGGCTACAATGAGCAGTTCTTC. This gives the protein CASSFVQGYNEQFF.

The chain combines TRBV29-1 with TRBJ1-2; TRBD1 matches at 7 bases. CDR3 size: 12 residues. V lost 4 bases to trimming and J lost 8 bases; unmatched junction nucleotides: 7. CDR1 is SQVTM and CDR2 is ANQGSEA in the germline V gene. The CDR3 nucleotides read TGCAGCGTTGGCACAGGGGTACGGGGCTACACCTTC. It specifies CSVGTGVRGYTF.

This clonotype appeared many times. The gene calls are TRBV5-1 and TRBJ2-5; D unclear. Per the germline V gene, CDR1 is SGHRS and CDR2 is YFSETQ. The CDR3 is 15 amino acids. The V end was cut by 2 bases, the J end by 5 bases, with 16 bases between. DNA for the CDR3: TGCGCCAGCAGCTTCGATCCGGCTAGGGCGGAGACCCAGTACTTC. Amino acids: CASSFDPARAETQYF. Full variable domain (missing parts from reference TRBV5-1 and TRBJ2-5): KAGVTQTPRYLIKTRGQQVTLSCSPISGHRSVSWYQQTPGQGLQFLFEYFSETQRNKGNFPGRFSGRQFSNSRSEMNVSTLELGDSALYLCASSFDPARAETQYFGPGTRLLVL.

The CDR3 is CASSLNGGQRNYGYTF. DNA for the CDR3: TGCGCCAGCAGCTTGAATGGAGGCCAGAGAAACTATGGCTACACCTTC. V and J are TRBV5-1 and TRBJ1-2; D unresolved. This CDR3 has 16 residues. In germline, CDR1 is SGHRS, CDR2 YFSETQ. V lost 1 base and J 2 bases, leaving 15 bases between the germline ends.

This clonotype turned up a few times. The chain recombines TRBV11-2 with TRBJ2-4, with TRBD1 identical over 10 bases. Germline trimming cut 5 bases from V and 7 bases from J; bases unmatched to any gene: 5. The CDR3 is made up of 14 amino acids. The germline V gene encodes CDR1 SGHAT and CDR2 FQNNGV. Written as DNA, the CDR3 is TGTGCCAGCAGCCTGGACAGGGGGGGCAACATTCAGTACTTC. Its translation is CASSLDRGGNIQYF.

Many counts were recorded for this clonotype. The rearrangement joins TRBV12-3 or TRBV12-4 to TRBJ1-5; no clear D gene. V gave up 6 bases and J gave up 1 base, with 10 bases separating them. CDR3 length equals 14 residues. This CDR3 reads CASSPTNSNQPQHF. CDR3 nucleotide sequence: TGTGCCAGCAGCCCCACTAACAGCAATCAGCCCCAGCATTTT.

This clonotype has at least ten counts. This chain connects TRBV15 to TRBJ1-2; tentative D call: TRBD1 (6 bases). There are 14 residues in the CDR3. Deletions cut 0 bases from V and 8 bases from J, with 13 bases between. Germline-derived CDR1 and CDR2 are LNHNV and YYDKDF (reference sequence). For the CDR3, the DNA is TGTGCCACCAGCAGAGATCAGGGGACTGCCGGCTACACCTTC. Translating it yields CATSRDQGTAGYTF.

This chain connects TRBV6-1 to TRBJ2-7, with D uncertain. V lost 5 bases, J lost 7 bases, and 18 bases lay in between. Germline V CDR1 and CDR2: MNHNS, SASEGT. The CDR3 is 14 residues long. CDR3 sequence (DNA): TGTGCCAGCAGTCAAAACATGGGAAGGTGGGAGCAGTACGTC. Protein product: CASSQNMGRWEQYV.

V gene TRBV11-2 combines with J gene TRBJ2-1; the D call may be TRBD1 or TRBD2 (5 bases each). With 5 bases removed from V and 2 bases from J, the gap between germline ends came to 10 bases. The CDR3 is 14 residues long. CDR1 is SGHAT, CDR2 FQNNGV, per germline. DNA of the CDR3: TGTGCCAGCAGCACGGGACGTACCTACAATGAGCAGTTCTTC. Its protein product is CASSTGRTYNEQFF.

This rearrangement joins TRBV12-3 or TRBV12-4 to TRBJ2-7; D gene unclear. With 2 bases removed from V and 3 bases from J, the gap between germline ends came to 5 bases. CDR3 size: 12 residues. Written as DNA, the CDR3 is TGTGCCAGCAGTTTAAGGGTCTACGAGCAGTACTTC. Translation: CASSLRVYEQYF.

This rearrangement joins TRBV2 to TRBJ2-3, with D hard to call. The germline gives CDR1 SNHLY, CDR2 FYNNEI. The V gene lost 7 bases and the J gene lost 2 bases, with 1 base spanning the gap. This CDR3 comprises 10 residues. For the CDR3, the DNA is TGTGCCAGCACCACAGATACGCAGTATTTT. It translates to CASTTDTQYF.

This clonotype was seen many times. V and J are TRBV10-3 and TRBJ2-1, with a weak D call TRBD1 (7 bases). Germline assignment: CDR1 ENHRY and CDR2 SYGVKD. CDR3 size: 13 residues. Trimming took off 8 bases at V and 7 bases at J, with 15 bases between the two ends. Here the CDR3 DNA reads TGTGCCATCGGGGGGACAGATCAAAATGAGCAGTTCTTC. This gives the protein CAIGGTDQNEQFF.

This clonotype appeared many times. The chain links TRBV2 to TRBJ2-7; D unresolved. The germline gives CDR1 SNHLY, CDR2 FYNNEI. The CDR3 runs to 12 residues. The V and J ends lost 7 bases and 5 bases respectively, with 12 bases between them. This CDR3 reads CASNGQNHEQYV. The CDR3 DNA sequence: TGTGCCAGCAATGGCCAGAACCACGAGCAGTACGTC.

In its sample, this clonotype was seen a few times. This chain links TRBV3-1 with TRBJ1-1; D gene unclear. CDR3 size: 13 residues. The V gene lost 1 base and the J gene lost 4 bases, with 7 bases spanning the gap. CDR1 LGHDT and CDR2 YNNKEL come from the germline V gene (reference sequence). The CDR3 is CASSQVRSTEAFF. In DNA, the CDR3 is TGTGCCAGCAGCCAAGTCCGGAGCACTGAAGCTTTCTTT.

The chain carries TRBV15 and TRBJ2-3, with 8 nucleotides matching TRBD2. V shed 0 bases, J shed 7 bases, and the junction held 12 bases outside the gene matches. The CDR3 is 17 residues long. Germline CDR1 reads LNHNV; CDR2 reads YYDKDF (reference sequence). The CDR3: CATSRDYVGRAENTQYF. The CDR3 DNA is TGTGCCACCAGCAGAGATTATGTCGGGAGGGCCGAAAATACGCAGTATTTT.

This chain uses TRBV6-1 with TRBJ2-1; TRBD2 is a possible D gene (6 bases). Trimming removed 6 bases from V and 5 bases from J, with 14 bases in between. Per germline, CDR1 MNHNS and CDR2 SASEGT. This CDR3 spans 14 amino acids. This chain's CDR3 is CASRAAGQDNEQFF. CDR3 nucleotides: TGTGCCAGCAGGGCAGCGGGCCAAGACAATGAGCAGTTCTTC.

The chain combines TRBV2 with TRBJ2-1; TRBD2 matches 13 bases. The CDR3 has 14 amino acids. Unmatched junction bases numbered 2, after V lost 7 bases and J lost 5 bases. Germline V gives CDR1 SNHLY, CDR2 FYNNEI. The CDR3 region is CASKGLAGNNEQFF. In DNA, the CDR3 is TGTGCCAGCAAGGGACTAGCGGGGAACAATGAGCAGTTCTTC.

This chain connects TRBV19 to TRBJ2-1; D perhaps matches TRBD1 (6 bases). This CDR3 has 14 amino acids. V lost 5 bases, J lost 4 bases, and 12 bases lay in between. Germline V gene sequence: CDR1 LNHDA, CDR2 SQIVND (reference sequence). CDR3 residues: CASSRAGVYNEQFF. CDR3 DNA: TGTGCCAGTAGTCGGGCAGGGGTATACAATGAGCAGTTCTTC.

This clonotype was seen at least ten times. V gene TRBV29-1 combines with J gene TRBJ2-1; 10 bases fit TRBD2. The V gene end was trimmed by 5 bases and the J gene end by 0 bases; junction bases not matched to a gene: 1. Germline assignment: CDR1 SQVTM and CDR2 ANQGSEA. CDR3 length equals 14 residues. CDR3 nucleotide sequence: TGCAGCGTTCGGACTAGCGGCTCCTACAATGAGCAGTTCTTC. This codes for CSVRTSGSYNEQFF.

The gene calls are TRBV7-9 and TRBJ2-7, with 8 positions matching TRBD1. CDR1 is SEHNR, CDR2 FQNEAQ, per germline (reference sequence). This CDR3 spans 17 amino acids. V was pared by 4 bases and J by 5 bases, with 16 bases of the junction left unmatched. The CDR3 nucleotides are TGTGCCAGCAGCTCTGGACAGGGAAGAACCAGGGGACACGAGCAGTACTTC. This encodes CASSSGQGRTRGHEQYF.

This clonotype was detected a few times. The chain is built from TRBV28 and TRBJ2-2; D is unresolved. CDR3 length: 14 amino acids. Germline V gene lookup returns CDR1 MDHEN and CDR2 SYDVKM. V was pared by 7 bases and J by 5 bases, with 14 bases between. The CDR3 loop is CASMSEHITGELFF. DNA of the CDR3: TGTGCCAGCATGAGCGAACATATAACCGGGGAGCTGTTTTTT.

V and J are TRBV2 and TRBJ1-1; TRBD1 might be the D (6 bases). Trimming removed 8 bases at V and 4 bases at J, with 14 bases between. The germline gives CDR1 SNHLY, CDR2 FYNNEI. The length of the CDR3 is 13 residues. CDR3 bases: TGTGCCAGCGAAACAGGGTCCGGCACTGAAGCTTTCTTT. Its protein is CASETGSGTEAFF.

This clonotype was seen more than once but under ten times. CDR3 protein: CSAPGQAIYGYTF. CDR3 in DNA: TGCAGTGCCCCGGGACAGGCCATCTATGGCTACACCTTC. V is TRBV20-1 and J is TRBJ1-2, with 8 bases lining up with TRBD1. CDR3 length: 13 amino acids. V lost 6 bases, J lost 4 bases, and 7 bases stayed unmatched. Per the germline V gene, CDR1 is DFQATT and CDR2 is SNEGSKA (reference sequence).

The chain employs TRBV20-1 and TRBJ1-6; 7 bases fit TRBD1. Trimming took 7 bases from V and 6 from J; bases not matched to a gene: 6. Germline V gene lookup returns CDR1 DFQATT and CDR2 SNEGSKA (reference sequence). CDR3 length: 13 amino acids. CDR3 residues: CSVNTGVNSPLHF. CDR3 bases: TGCAGTGTTAATACAGGGGTTAATTCACCCCTCCACTTT.

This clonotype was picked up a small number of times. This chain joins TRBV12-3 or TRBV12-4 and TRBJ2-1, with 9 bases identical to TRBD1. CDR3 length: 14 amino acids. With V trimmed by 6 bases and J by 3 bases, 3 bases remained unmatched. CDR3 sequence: CASSKTGGYNEQFF. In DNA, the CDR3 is TGTGCCAGCAGCAAGACAGGGGGCTACAATGAGCAGTTCTTC.

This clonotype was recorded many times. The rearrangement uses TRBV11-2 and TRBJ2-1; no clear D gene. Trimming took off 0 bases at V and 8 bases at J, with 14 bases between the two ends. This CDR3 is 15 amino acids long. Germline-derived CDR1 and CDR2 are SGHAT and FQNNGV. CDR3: CASSLERAIFYEQFF. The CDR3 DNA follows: TGTGCCAGCAGCTTAGAAAGGGCGATTTTCTATGAGCAGTTCTTC.

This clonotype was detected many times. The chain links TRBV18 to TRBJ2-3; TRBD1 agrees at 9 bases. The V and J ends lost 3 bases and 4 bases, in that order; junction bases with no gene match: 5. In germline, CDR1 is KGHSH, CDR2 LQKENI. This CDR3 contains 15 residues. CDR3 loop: CASSPVRTGADTQYF. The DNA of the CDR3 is TGTGCCAGCTCACCTGTCAGGACAGGGGCAGATACGCAGTATTTT. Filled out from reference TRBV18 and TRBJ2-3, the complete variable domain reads NAGVMQNPRHLVRRRGQEARLRCSPMKGHSHVYWYRQLPEEGLKFMVYLQKENIIDESGMPKERFSAEFPKEGPSILRIQQVVRGDSAAYFCASSPVRTGADTQYFGPGTRLTVL.

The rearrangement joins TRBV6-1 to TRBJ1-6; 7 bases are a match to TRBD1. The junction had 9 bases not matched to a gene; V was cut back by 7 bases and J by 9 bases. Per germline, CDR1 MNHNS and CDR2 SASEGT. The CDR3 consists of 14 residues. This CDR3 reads CASNPTGTGSPLHF. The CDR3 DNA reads TGTGCCAGCAACCCGACAGGGACGGGTTCACCCCTCCACTTT.

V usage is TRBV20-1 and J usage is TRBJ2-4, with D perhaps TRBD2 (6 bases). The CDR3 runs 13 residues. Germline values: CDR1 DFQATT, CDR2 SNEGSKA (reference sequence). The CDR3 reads CSAGLLAKNIQYF. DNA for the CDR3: TGCAGCGCGGGGCTCCTAGCCAAAAACATTCAGTACTTC.